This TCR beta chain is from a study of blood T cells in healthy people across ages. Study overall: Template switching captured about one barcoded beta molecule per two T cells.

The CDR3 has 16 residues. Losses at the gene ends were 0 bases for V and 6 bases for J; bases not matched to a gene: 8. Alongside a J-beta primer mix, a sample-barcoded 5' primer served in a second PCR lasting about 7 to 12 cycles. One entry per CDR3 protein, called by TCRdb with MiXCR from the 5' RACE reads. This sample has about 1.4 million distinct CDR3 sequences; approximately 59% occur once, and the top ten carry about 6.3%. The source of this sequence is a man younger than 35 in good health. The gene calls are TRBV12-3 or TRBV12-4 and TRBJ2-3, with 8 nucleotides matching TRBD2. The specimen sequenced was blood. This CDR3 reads CASSLAGTRFADTQYF. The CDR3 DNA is TGTGCCAGCAGTTTAGCCGGGACTAGGTTTGCGGATACGCAGTATTTT.